This is a list of T cell receptor beta chains from one sample in a study of cytomegalovirus exposure and HLA in healthy donors. Generated by immunoSEQ multiplex PCR, the TCRdb table keeps only in-frame clones and is missing some. The table shows roughly 160,000 clones, with roughly 83% occurring only once. Specimen: PBMCs. Receptors were obtained from a boy aged 2 to 10 in good health and CMV-seronegative. Each CDR3 is given with its conserved first and last residue. The order of the fields is D gene, J gene, V gene, clone size, CDR3 protein, CDR3 DNA. A D gene is named only where the DNA matches it firmly. Some rows have no size entry. The others give once, few or many, or a class for an expanded clone.

>TRBD1|TRBJ1-2|TRBV11-2|NA
CASRGTGGVGYGYTF
TGTGCCAGCAGGGGGACAGGGGGCGTTGGCTATGGCTACACCTTC
>NA|TRBJ1-5|TRBV27|NA
CATGKALNQPQHF
TGTGCCACGGGAAAGGCCCTTAATCAGCCCCAGCATTTT
>TRBD1|TRBJ1-2|TRBV5-4|NA
CASSLDGQVGRAGGYTF
TGTGCCAGCAGCTTGGATGGACAGGTGGGGAGAGCTGGTGGCTACACCTTC
>NA|TRBJ1-2|TRBV27|NA
CASTTQGGANYGYTF
TGTGCCAGCACCACCCAAGGGGGGGCAAACTATGGCTACACCTTC
>NA|TRBJ1-3|TRBV18|NA
CASSPQALNPSGNTIYF
TGTGCCAGCTCACCCCAGGCACTCAACCCCTCTGGAAACACCATATATTTT
>TRBD1|TRBJ1-4|TRBV6-5|few
CASSFDRGPNEKLFF
TGTGCCAGCAGCTTCGACAGGGGACCTAATGAAAAACTGTTTTTT
>NA|TRBJ1-1|TRBV19|NA
CASTGRRYIEAFF
TGTGCCAGTACGGGCAGGAGGTACATTGAAGCTTTCTTT
>NA|TRBJ1-5|TRBV7-4|NA
CASSSRSFDQPQHF
TGTGCCAGCAGCAGTAGGAGTTTTGATCAGCCCCAGCATTTT
>TRBD2|TRBJ2-7|TRBV6-5|NA
CASSRTGTIYEQYF
TGTGCCAGCAGTCGGACCGGGACTATTTACGAGCAGTACTTC
>NA|TRBJ2-7|TRBV28|NA
CASSLSGRVHEQYF
TGTGCCAGCAGTTTATCGGGCAGGGTCCACGAGCAGTACTTC
>TRBD1|TRBJ1-4|TRBV9|NA
CASSATPGQGREKLFF
TGTGCCAGCAGCGCAACACCGGGACAGGGTAGAGAAAAACTGTTTTTT
>TRBD1|TRBJ1-5|TRBV5-1|NA
CASSQGVGNQPQHF
TGCGCCAGCAGTCAGGGGGTTGGCAATCAGCCCCAGCATTTT
>TRBD2|TRBJ2-5|TRBV7-9|NA
CASSLGLAGVYQETQYF
TGTGCCAGCAGCCTGGGACTAGCGGGAGTGTACCAAGAGACCCAGTACTTC
>TRBD2|TRBJ2-2|TRBV4-2|NA
CASSPRGGAGELFF
TGTGCCAGCAGCCCTCGGGGGGGAGCTGGGGAGCTGTTTTTT
>TRBD1|TRBJ1-2|TRBV5-8|NA
CASSQPPEGATHGYTF
TGTGCCAGCAGCCAACCGCCAGAGGGGGCTACCCATGGCTACACCTTC
>NA|TRBJ2-7|TRBV10-3|few
CAISFRVGDEQYF
TGTGCCATCAGTTTCCGGGTCGGCGACGAGCAGTACTTC
>TRBD2|TRBJ2-1|TRBV11-2|NA
CASSASGRVLGEQFF
TGTGCCAGCAGCGCCAGCGGGAGGGTCCTCGGGGAGCAGTTCTTC
>TRBD2|TRBJ2-1|TRBV4-1|few
CASSQGRAGGNPEQFF
TGCGCCAGCAGCCAAGGTCGGGCGGGAGGAAATCCTGAGCAGTTCTTC
>NA|TRBJ1-2|TRBV7-9|once
CASSFGVGIDYGYTF
TGTGCCAGCAGCTTTGGGGTCGGGATCGACTATGGCTACACCTTC
>NA|TRBJ2-4|TRBV5-8|NA
CASSFTFGVAKNIQYF
TGTGCCAGCAGCTTCACTTTCGGAGTGGCCAAAAACATTCAGTACTTC
>NA|TRBJ2-2|TRBV10-3|few
CAISEGEKNTGELFF
TGTGCCATCAGTGAAGGGGAAAAGAACACCGGGGAGCTGTTTTTT
>NA|TRBJ2-7|TRBV19|once
CASSTRSGWYEQYF
TGTGCCAGTAGTACCCGGAGTGGCTGGTACGAGCAGTACTTC
>TRBD2|TRBJ2-1|TRBV5-6|NA
CASSSNGLAVNEQFF
TGTGCCAGCAGCTCGAACGGACTAGCGGTCAATGAGCAGTTCTTC
>TRBD2|TRBJ2-4|TRBV29-1|NA
CSAAGSGLAGGRGNIQYF
TGCAGCGCAGCCGGATCTGGGCTAGCGGGAGGACGGGGAAACATTCAGTACTTC
>NA|TRBJ2-5|TRBV29-1|NA
CSVRRVIQETQYF
TGCAGCGTTAGACGGGTTATCCAAGAGACCCAGTACTTC
>NA|TRBJ2-7|TRBV5-4|NA
CASSTPGHLNSEQYF
TGTGCCAGCAGCACTCCGGGACACCTAAACTCCGAGCAGTACTTC
>NA|TRBJ2-7|TRBV5-5|few
CASSSQTGSYEQYF
TGTGCCAGCAGCTCGCAGACAGGCTCCTACGAGCAGTACTTC
>TRBD1|TRBJ1-5|TRBV28|NA
CASSLGQGFRQPQHF
TGTGCCAGCAGTCTCGGACAGGGGTTTCGTCAGCCCCAGCATTTT
>TRBD1|TRBJ2-7|TRBV25-1|NA
CASRSDRFGYEQYF
TGTGCCAGCAGGTCGGACAGGTTTGGCTACGAGCAGTACTTC
>TRBD1|TRBJ1-3|TRBV5-4|NA
CASSSGTAGNTIYF
TGTGCCAGCAGCTCCGGGACAGCTGGAAACACCATATATTTT
>NA|TRBJ1-5|TRBV7-9|NA
CASSLAEGWGNQPQHF
TGTGCCAGCAGCTTAGCGGAGGGATGGGGCAATCAGCCCCAGCATTTT
>TRBD1|TRBJ2-7|TRBV7-9|once
CASSLGQGTTYEQYF
TGTGCCAGCAGCCTCGGACAGGGAACGACCTACGAGCAGTACTTC
>NA|TRBJ1-1|TRBV5-1|NA
CASSLARGPPGLNTEAFF
TGCGCCAGCAGCTTGGCCAGGGGACCCCCCGGACTGAACACTGAAGCTTTCTTT
>TRBD2|TRBJ2-7|TRBV12-5|NA
CASGLRLAGKPSYEQYF
TGTGCTAGTGGTCTTCGACTAGCGGGTAAGCCCTCCTACGAGCAGTACTTC
>TRBD1|TRBJ2-2|TRBV25-1|NA
CASSANRGGTGELFF
TGTGCCAGCAGTGCTAACAGGGGCGGCACCGGGGAGCTGTTTTTT
>TRBD1|TRBJ1-1|TRBV28|NA
CASSRSYRGFTEAFF
TGTGCCAGCAGTCGCTCATACAGGGGTTTCACTGAAGCTTTCTTT
>TRBD1|TRBJ2-5|TRBV27|NA
CASSLGTGGRETQYF
TGTGCCAGCAGTTTAGGGACAGGTGGCCGAGAGACCCAGTACTTC